This TCR beta chain was sequenced during a study of T cell changes during pregnancy in multiple sclerosis. The table came from immunoSEQ multiplex PCR; TCRdb's copy has only in-frame clones and leaves some out. The sample yields roughly 43,000 clones, just over 90% seen once. The CDR3 runs 16 residues. Germline CDR1 is SGHRS and CDR2 is YFSETQ. V shed 0 bases and J 8 bases; nucleotides not matched to a gene: 11. The sequences come from CD4+ T cells from peripheral blood mononuclear cells, collected in the third trimester of pregnancy. The chain carries TRBV5-1 and TRBJ2-1; 7 bases match TRBD2. This TCR was recovered from a female donor with multiple sclerosis, enrolled in a pregnancy study. DNA for the CDR3: TGCGCCAGCAGCTTGGGGGCTAGCGGCCTTTATGATGAGCAGTTCTTC. Translated: CASSLGASGLYDEQFF.